This TCR beta chain was obtained from a study of CD8+ T cells in alopecia areata. Extraction and reverse transcription of RNA yielded cDNA as the sequencing template. Method: immunoSEQ multiplex PCR; TCRdb's copy keeps in-frame clones and lacks some. The data show 190,000 or so clones, with roughly 50% seen just once and over 10% held by the top ten. Trimming took 0 bases from V and 2 from J; bases not matched to a gene: 2. Per the germline V gene, CDR1 is SGHRS and CDR2 is YFSETQ. The CDR3 is 15 amino acids. This clone came up once. Sample treatment: oral pan-JAK inhibitor, 5-10 mg twice daily. The sequenced sample was CD8+ T cells sorted from blood, obtained at week 24, from a patient treated with tofacitinib. The clonotype comes from a human donor with alopecia areata. The genes are TRBV5-1 and TRBJ2-3; the match to TRBD1 covers 8 bases. The CDR3 DNA follows: TGCGCCAGCAGCTTGGGACAGGGGCACACAGATACGCAGTATTTT. This gives the protein CASSLGQGHTDTQYF.